A single sample is the source of the 5 T cell receptor beta chains below, sequenced in a study of blood T cell repertoires in COVID-19. Using immunoSEQ multiplex PCR, the repertoire was profiled, and TCRdb retains in-frame clones only, with some absent. The sample includes about 230,000 clones, about 90% of them seen just once. The sequenced sample consisted of PBMCs or T cells enriched from blood (not recorded which). These receptors were obtained from a woman aged 45-59 years in a cohort exposed to, infected with or recovered from COVID-19 (not recorded which).

This clone has only one observation. The chain combines TRBV7-2 with TRBJ2-3; possibly TRBD1 for D (6 bases). CDR1 is SGHTA, CDR2 FQGNSA, per germline. The CDR3 contains 15 residues. The V end was cut by 2 bases, the J end by 0 bases, with 9 bases between. CDR3 bases: TGTGCCAGCAGCTTACAGGGGATCAGCACAGATACGCAGTATTTT. As protein: CASSLQGISTDTQYF.

The count of this clone is one. The sample holds other DNA sequences that translate to the same CDR3. The chain uses TRBV7-8 and TRBJ1-2; tentative D call: TRBD1 (5 bases). The CDR3 totals 13 residues. The V and J ends lost 5 bases and 5 bases respectively, with 12 bases between them. Per the germline V gene, CDR1 is SGHVS and CDR2 is FQNEAQ. Here the CDR3 reads CASSLRQSYGYTF. CDR3 nucleotide sequence: TGTGCCAGCAGCCTCCGACAGTCATATGGCTACACCTTC.

The rearrangement uses TRBV11-3 and TRBJ2-1; TRBD1 matches at 12 bases. The CDR3 runs 16 residues. Germline loops: CDR1 SGHNT, CDR2 YENEEA. V lost 1 base, J lost 7 bases, and 5 bases stayed unmatched. CDR3 sequence reads: CASSLVPGQGANEQFF. The DNA for the CDR3 is TGTGCCAGCAGCTTAGTTCCGGGACAGGGGGCGAATGAGCAGTTCTTC.

The V call is TRBV24-1, the J call TRBJ2-3; TRBD2 agrees at 8 bases. With V trimmed by 8 bases and J by 2 bases, 8 bases remained unmatched. In germline, CDR1 is KGHDR, CDR2 SFDVKD. This CDR3 comprises 15 residues. Here the CDR3 DNA reads TGTGCCACCAAACGGGAGGGGGACCTCACAGATACGCAGTATTTT. Translation gives CATKREGDLTDTQYF.

Here the CDR3 reads CATGRSSSYNEQFF. CDR3 sequence (DNA): TGCGCCACCGGGAGGTCCTCCTCCTACAATGAGCAGTTCTTC. The chain couples TRBV4-3 to TRBJ2-1, with 7 bases fitting TRBD2. The CDR3 runs 14 residues. With 10 bases clipped from V and 0 bases from J, the junction kept 6 bases outside the gene matches. Germline CDR1 is LGHNA and CDR2 is YSLEER.